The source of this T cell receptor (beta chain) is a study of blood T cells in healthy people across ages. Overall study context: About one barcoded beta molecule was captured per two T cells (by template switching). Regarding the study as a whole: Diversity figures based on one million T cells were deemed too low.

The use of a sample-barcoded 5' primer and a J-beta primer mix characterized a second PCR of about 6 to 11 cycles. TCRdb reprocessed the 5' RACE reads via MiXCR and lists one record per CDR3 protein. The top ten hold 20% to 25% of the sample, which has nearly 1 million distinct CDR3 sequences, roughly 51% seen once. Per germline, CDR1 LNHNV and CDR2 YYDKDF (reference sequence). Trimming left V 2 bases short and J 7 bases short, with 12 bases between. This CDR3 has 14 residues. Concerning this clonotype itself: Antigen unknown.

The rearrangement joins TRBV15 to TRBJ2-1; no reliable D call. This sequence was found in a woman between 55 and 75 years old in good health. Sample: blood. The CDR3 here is CATSRPEQNNEQFF. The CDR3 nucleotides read TGTGCCACCAGCAGACCCGAACAAAATAATGAGCAGTTCTTC. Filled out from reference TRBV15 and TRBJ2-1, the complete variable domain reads DAMVIQNPRYQVTQFGKPVTLSCSQTLNHNVMYWYQQKSSQAPKLLFHYYDKDFNNEADTPDNFQSRRPNTSFCFLDIRSPGLGDTAMYLCATSRPEQNNEQFFGPGTRLTVL.